This TCR beta chain derives from a study of cytomegalovirus exposure and HLA in healthy donors (dated by TCRdb to about 2017). With respect to the entire study: The 500 to 800 repertoires of the first cohort and the 120 validation repertoires were produced on the same platform, according to a later analysis. The aim of the study was to test whether cataloging public T cell receptors could identify signatures of past pathogen exposure. Besides the first cohort of under 700 subjects, a separate validation cohort made up of 120 different subjects was used. High-throughput TCR immunosequencing, statistical association of individual TCRs with disease status, and machine learning were combined to predict cytomegalovirus infection status. The study at large found these results: According to the authors, the approach could potentially be generalized to other disease states and immunological phenotypes. Cytomegalovirus status was reported to be diagnosed by the classifier with high specificity and sensitivity in both the original and validation cohorts. Subsequent analysis determined that TCRs grouped into clusters in the first cohort also showed a tendency toward co-occurrence across the approximately 120 validation repertoires, and 85% to 95% of cluster scores exceeded 0. Most TCR sequences were seen in very few donors, while some public TCRs were found in many individuals. A later analysis lacked HLA typing for the validation cohort, so it scored co-occurrence in that cohort across all 120 repertoires. A few of the identified cytomegalovirus-associated TCR beta chains were confirmed in vitro to be specific for cytomegalovirus antigens. In the study, around 160 TCR beta chains were listed as associated with cytomegalovirus.

Comment on this clone: Its antigen is still unknown. No per-base quality is available; no much larger clone lies one base away.

V has 6 bases trimmed and J has 10 bases trimmed; junction bases matching no gene number 8. The CDR3 goes from the cysteine to the phenylalanine over 12 residues. Solely the CDR3 DNA is kept, with 36 bases framed from the first base. Per the germline V gene, SNHLY is the CDR1 and FYNNEI is the CDR2. The receptor library was made with the immunoSEQ multiplex PCR assay. In the authors' own workflow: A statistical classification framework was developed to diagnose cytomegalovirus status using the catalog of TCR beta chain sequences. In TCRdb, the immuneACCESS table is reduced to in-frame sequences with V and J assigned. These tables do not hold every clone; where another copy was compared, an unresolved V gene accounts for under half, and the others remain unexplained. V and J calls and clone size are those listed in that table; D and trimming were worked out from the DNA. A total of about 220,000 clones appear in this sample, just over 85% of them only once. Jointly, the top ten make up around 3% of the sample.

The donors belonged to the validation cohort of around 110 subjects, which was separate from the roughly 700-subject first cohort. The sequence derives from a woman aged 18-29 years in good health and CMV-seronegative. The sample taken for sequencing was PBMCs. In this chain, TRBV2 is recombined with TRBJ1-1; TRBD1 matches 7 bases in the middle. The base sequence is TGTGCCAGCAGGGATGACAGGGTTCGAGCTTTCTTT. Translated, it reads CASRDDRVRAFF.